A single sample gave rise to the 30 T cell receptor beta chains below, sequenced in a study of blood T cell repertoires in COVID-19. Clones were sequenced by immunoSEQ multiplex PCR, and TCRdb holds only the in-frame ones, with some missing. Among nearly 200,000 clones listed, about four fifths were seen once. Sequencing used PBMCs or T cells enriched from blood (not recorded which). These TCRs come from a man in his forties who had recovered from COVID-19.

This clone has a handful of counts. J is TRBJ1-2 and V is TRBV2; D remains unclear. V shed 4 bases and J shed 6 bases, with 6 bases lying between them. The V gene's germline CDR1 is SNHLY and CDR2 FYNNEI. The CDR3 extends over 11 amino acids. The chain's CDR3 is CASSAQDGYTF. The CDR3 DNA follows: TGTGCCAGCAGTGCGCAGGATGGCTACACCTTC.

The V gene is TRBV29-1, the J gene TRBJ2-7, with 7 positions matching TRBD1. This CDR3 comprises 15 residues. V shed 5 bases, J shed 3 bases, and the junction held 13 bases outside the gene matches. CDR1 and CDR2 from the germline V gene are SQVTM and ANQGSEA. The CDR3 sequence: CSVNYADRASYEQYF. CDR3 sequence (DNA): TGCAGCGTTAACTACGCCGACAGGGCCAGCTACGAGCAGTACTTC.

This chain uses TRBV6-2 or TRBV6-3 with TRBJ1-1; D gene unclear. The CDR3 spans 12 residues. CDR1 is MNHEY and CDR2 is SVGEGT in the germline V gene. The V and J ends lost 0 bases and 8 bases respectively, with 7 bases between them. CDR3 protein: CASSYSPREAFF. CDR3 bases: TGTGCCAGCAGTTACTCACCCCGGGAAGCTTTCTTT.

V gene TRBV2 combines with J gene TRBJ2-5, with a possible D match to TRBD1 (6 bases). CDR3 length equals 15 residues. Per the germline V gene, CDR1 is SNHLY and CDR2 is FYNNEI. V was shortened by 6 bases and J by 2 bases, with 16 bases between the two germline ends. The CDR3 region is CASREMTGTQETQYF. The CDR3 region has the DNA TGTGCCAGCAGGGAAATGACAGGTACACAAGAGACCCAGTACTTC.

J is TRBJ1-4 and V is TRBV19; TRBD1 might be the D (6 bases). The ends were cut back, 3 bases at V and 0 bases at J, with 17 bases in the middle. This CDR3 has 18 residues. CDR1 is LNHDA and CDR2 is SQIVND in the germline V gene (reference sequence). CDR3 loop: CASSMASGRGATNEKLFF. As DNA, the CDR3 is TGTGCCAGTAGTATGGCGTCGGGCAGGGGCGCAACTAATGAAAAACTGTTTTTT. Complete variable domain (other parts from reference TRBV19 and TRBJ1-4): DGGITQSPKYLFRKEGQNVTLSCEQNLNHDAMYWYRQDPGQGLRLIYYSQIVNDFQKGDIAEGYSVSREKKESFPLTVTSAQKNPTAFYLCASSMASGRGATNEKLFFGSGTQLSVL.

For this clone: Other DNA sequences in this sample translate to the same CDR3. The chain is built from TRBV5-4 and TRBJ1-5, with D uncertain. CDR1 is SGHNT, CDR2 YYREEE, per germline (reference sequence). V was shortened by 0 bases and J by 2 bases, with 3 bases between the two germline ends. CDR3 size: 13 residues. Written as DNA, the CDR3 is TGTGCCAGCAGCTTGGCAGGCAATCAGCCCCAGCATTTT. This sequence encodes CASSLAGNQPQHF.

CDR3 sequence: CASSYRSTVPYEQYF. The DNA of the CDR3 is TGTGCCAGCAGTTACCGATCCACGGTCCCGTACGAGCAGTACTTC. This chain links TRBV6-5 with TRBJ2-7; D is undetermined. The CDR3 runs 15 residues. CDR1 is MNHEY, CDR2 SVGAGI, per germline. The V and J ends lost 2 bases and 4 bases respectively, with 15 bases between them.

The sample holds a few counts of this clone. V and J are TRBV19 and TRBJ1-2; tentatively, D is TRBD1 (6 bases). From germline, CDR1 is LNHDA and CDR2 SQIVND (reference sequence). Trimming cost V 4 bases and J 5 bases, with 26 bases left between them. This CDR3 is built from 18 residues. The CDR3 reads CASSTDLQGRGARYGYTF. CDR3 in DNA: TGTGCCAGTAGTACAGACCTTCAGGGGAGAGGGGCACGGTATGGCTACACCTTC. Full variable domain (rest looked up from reference TRBV19 and TRBJ1-2): DGGITQSPKYLFRKEGQNVTLSCEQNLNHDAMYWYRQDPGQGLRLIYYSQIVNDFQKGDIAEGYSVSREKKESFPLTVTSAQKNPTAFYLCASSTDLQGRGARYGYTFGSGTRLTVV.

This chain joins TRBV4-1 and TRBJ2-7; D may be TRBD2 (6 bases). This CDR3 is built from 15 residues. V lost 2 bases and J lost 3, with 14 bases in between. Germline CDR1 is MGHRA and CDR2 is YSYEKL. This CDR3 is CASSQPPTGDYEQYF. CDR3 DNA sequence: TGCGCCAGCAGCCAACCCCCCACGGGGGACTACGAGCAGTACTTC.

The chain is built from TRBV7-2 and TRBJ2-7; 7 nucleotides align to TRBD1. Germline CDR1 reads SGHTA; CDR2 reads FQGNSA. The CDR3 length is 14 residues. V was clipped by 1 base and J by 5 bases; unmatched bases: 5. CDR3 sequence: CASSLDLGTDEQYF. The CDR3 coding sequence is TGTGCCAGCAGCTTAGACCTCGGGACAGACGAGCAGTACTTC.

This clone showed up just a few times. The chain couples TRBV6-1 to TRBJ1-1; D gene unclear. Germline CDR1 and CDR2: MNHNS and SASEGT. The V gene lost 3 bases and the J gene lost 2 bases, with 16 bases spanning the gap. This CDR3 is built from 16 residues. CDR3 residues: CASSEVWLGLNTEAFF. CDR3 nucleotides: TGTGCCAGCAGTGAGGTCTGGCTTGGCTTAAACACTGAAGCTTTCTTT.

The chain uses TRBV6-5 and TRBJ1-3; D remains unclear. The CDR3 extends over 14 amino acids. The V end was cut by 8 bases, the J end by 2 bases, with 13 bases between. CDR1 MNHEY and CDR2 SVGAGI come from the germline V gene. The DNA for the CDR3 is TGTGCCAGCGGATTCCCCGGGGCTGGAAACACCATATATTTT. Its protein is CASGFPGAGNTIYF.

This chain's CDR3 is CASSYSAGEGTDTQYF. CDR3 in DNA: TGTGCCAGCAGTTACTCGGCGGGGGAGGGGACAGATACGCAGTATTTT. The chain couples TRBV6-6 to TRBJ2-3, with 7 positions matching TRBD2. Per the germline V gene, CDR1 is MNHNY and CDR2 is SVGAGI (reference sequence). The CDR3 runs 16 residues. The J segment lost 3 bases and the V segment lost 0 bases, leaving 6 bases of the junction unmatched.

V usage is TRBV24-1 and J usage is TRBJ1-5; no firm D call. Germline CDR1 reads KGHDR; CDR2 reads SFDVKD. V gave up 9 bases and J gave up 0 bases, with 8 bases separating them. The CDR3 sequence is 13 residues long. CDR3: CATREDSNQPQHF. The CDR3 coding sequence is TGTGCCACCCGCGAGGATAGCAATCAGCCCCAGCATTTT.

This clone was seen a few times. The rearrangement uses TRBV15 and TRBJ1-1; D is perhaps TRBD1 (6 bases). Trimming left V 0 bases short and J 8 bases short, with 16 bases between. This CDR3 contains 15 residues. The germline V gene has CDR1 LNHNV and CDR2 YYDKDF (reference sequence). The CDR3 protein is CATSRDRGGLGEAFF. DNA for the CDR3: TGTGCCACCAGCAGAGACCGGGGGGGCCTAGGAGAAGCTTTCTTT.

This clone was observed a few times. The chain recombines TRBV6-5 with TRBJ1-4; the D gene is possibly TRBD1 (6 bases). Germline V gives CDR1 MNHEY, CDR2 SVGAGI. The CDR3 runs 14 residues. With 2 bases removed from V and 8 bases from J, the gap between germline ends came to 12 bases. CDR3 region: CASSYASGVEKLFF. CDR3 nucleotides: TGTGCCAGCAGTTACGCGTCAGGGGTCGAAAAACTGTTTTTT.

The chain couples TRBV5-4 to TRBJ2-2, with D possibly matching TRBD2 (6 bases). Germline assignment: CDR1 SGHNT and CDR2 YYREEE (reference sequence). CDR3 length: 15 amino acids. Trimming stripped 4 bases from V and 7 bases from J, with 17 bases between. Here the CDR3 DNA reads TGTGCCAGCAGCATAGGGACTCTCCGTAGCGGGGAGCTGTTTTTT. The encoded protein is CASSIGTLRSGELFF.

This rearrangement joins TRBV3-1 (or the pseudogene TRBV3-2) to TRBJ1-2, with D uncertain. CDR1 is LGHDT, CDR2 YNNKEL, per germline (reference sequence). V lost 0 bases and J lost 8, with 13 bases in between. CDR3 length: 14 amino acids. The CDR3 bases are TGTGCCAGCAGCCAAGACTCGTCTGGCGGGGGCTACACCTTC. Its translation: CASSQDSSGGGYTF.

This rearrangement joins TRBV10-3 to TRBJ1-5, with D possibly TRBD1 on 6 matching bases. Trimming took 6 bases from V and 5 from J, leaving 14 bases between them. CDR3 size: 14 residues. In germline, CDR1 is ENHRY, CDR2 SYGVKD. CDR3: CAISPTRGDQPQHF. For the CDR3, the DNA is TGTGCCATCAGCCCCACCAGGGGAGATCAGCCCCAGCATTTT.

This chain links TRBV19 with TRBJ1-6, with unresolved D. CDR1 and CDR2 from the germline V gene are LNHDA and SQIVND (reference sequence). The CDR3 covers 14 residues. V was clipped by 4 bases and J by 7 bases, with 11 bases between them. The DNA of the CDR3 is TGTGCCAGTAGTAGCACACAGAGAAATTCACCCCTCCACTTT. It encodes CASSSTQRNSPLHF.

The rearrangement joins TRBV28 to TRBJ1-5, with 7 bases that match TRBD1. CDR1 MDHEN and CDR2 SYDVKM come from the germline V gene. Trimming removed 7 bases from V and 4 bases from J; junction bases left unmatched: 16. This CDR3 region has 17 residues. For the CDR3, the DNA is TGTGCCAGCACCCTGAAAAGGGGGACAGATGCTAATCAGCCCCAGCATTTT. Its protein product is CASTLKRGTDANQPQHF.

The V call is TRBV7-2, the J call TRBJ2-1; D possibly corresponds to TRBD2 (6 bases). The V gene's germline CDR1 is SGHTA and CDR2 FQGNSA. This CDR3 region has 15 residues. V lost 3 bases, J lost 4 bases, and 13 bases lay in between. This CDR3 is CASSFARGSYNEQFF. CDR3 in DNA: TGTGCCAGCAGCTTTGCCCGGGGGAGTTACAATGAGCAGTTCTTC. The full variable domain, completed using reference TRBV7-2 and TRBJ2-1, is GAGVSQSPSNKVTEKGKDVELRCDPISGHTALYWYRQSLGQGLEFLIYFQGNSAPDKSGLPSDRFSAERTGGSVSTLTIQRTQQEDSAVYLCASSFARGSYNEQFFGPGTRLTVL.

The chain uses TRBV7-6 and TRBJ2-1; a possible D gene is TRBD2 (6 bases). Germline CDR1 SGHVS, CDR2 FNYEAQ. V was clipped by 4 bases and J by 7 bases, with 23 bases between them. The CDR3 has 17 residues. The CDR3 nucleotides read TGTGCCAGCAGCTCACCGAAACTTCGCGGGGCGATAAATGAGCAGTTCTTC. Its protein is CASSSPKLRGAINEQFF.

V is TRBV6-6 and J is TRBJ1-5; D gene ambiguous. Trimming left V 5 bases short and J 1 base short, with 18 bases between. Looked up from germline, CDR1 is MNHNY and CDR2 is SVGAGI (reference sequence). CDR3 size: 17 residues. DNA of the CDR3: TGTGCCAGCAGTCCTCGCCCCAGAGGGATAAGCAATCAGCCCCAGCATTTT. It is translated as CASSPRPRGISNQPQHF.

This clone has a single count. The J gene is TRBJ2-3, the V gene TRBV12-3 or TRBV12-4; D unclear. V was shortened by 5 bases and J by 2 bases, with 8 bases between the two germline ends. There are 13 residues in the CDR3. DNA of the CDR3: TGTGCCAGCAGTATACAGCTCACAGATACGCAGTATTTT. Residues: CASSIQLTDTQYF.

The V call is TRBV6-5, the J call TRBJ2-2; 8 bases line up with TRBD1. V gave up 2 bases and J gave up 5 bases; unmatched junction bases: 1. The CDR3 is 14 amino acids. Germline CDR1 is MNHEY and CDR2 is SVGAGI. As DNA, the CDR3 is TGTGCCAGCAGTTACCAGGGGGCGACCGGGGAGCTGTTTTTT. Protein sequence: CASSYQGATGELFF.

This chain joins TRBV27 and TRBJ2-1, with a tentative D call TRBD1 (6 bases). CDR1 and CDR2 (germline): MNHEY, SMNVEV (reference sequence). V shed 1 base and J shed 5 bases, with 18 bases lying between them. The CDR3 is 17 amino acids. The CDR3 protein is CASSLLIRDKGDNEQFF. The CDR3 region has the DNA TGTGCCAGCAGTTTATTGATCAGGGACAAGGGGGACAATGAGCAGTTCTTC.

The V gene is TRBV7-5, the J gene TRBJ1-5; the table names TRBD1, a call not compared with the DNA. TRBV7-5 is a recognized pseudogene. CDR3 size: 16 residues. CDR3: CARGGQEFPPHQPQHF. The DNA of the CDR3 is TGTGCCAGAGGGGGACAGGAGTTTCCCCCCCATCAGCCCCAGCATTTT.

The rearrangement links TRBV9 to TRBJ2-3, with no clear D. Trimming took 0 bases from V and 0 from J, leaving 5 bases between them. Germline values: CDR1 SGDLS, CDR2 YYNGEE. The CDR3 loop spans 14 amino acids. The CDR3 region has the DNA TGTGCCAGCAGCGTAGGGAGCAGCACAGATACGCAGTATTTT. As protein: CASSVGSSTDTQYF. The complete variable domain, with remaining parts taken from reference TRBV9 and TRBJ2-3, reads DSGVTQTPKHLITATGQRVTLRCSPRSGDLSVYWYQQSLDQGLQFLIQYYNGEERAKGNILERFSAQQFPDLHSELNLSSLELGDSALYFCASSVGSSTDTQYFGPGTRLTVL.

The chain employs TRBV14 and TRBJ1-3; the match to TRBD1 covers 7 bases. V shed 1 base, J shed 1 base, and the junction held 4 bases outside the gene matches. The CDR3 totals 16 residues. CDR1 is SGHDN and CDR2 is FVKESK in the germline V gene. The CDR3: CASSQVNRGSGNTIYF. CDR3 nucleotides: TGTGCCAGCAGCCAAGTTAACAGGGGATCTGGAAACACCATATATTTT. The whole variable domain, remainder taken from reference TRBV14 and TRBJ1-3, is EAGVTQFPSHSVIEKGQTVTLRCDPISGHDNLYWYRRVMGKEIKFLLHFVKESKQDESGMPNNRFLAERTGGTYSTLKVQPAELEDSGVYFCASSQVNRGSGNTIYFGEGSWLTVV.